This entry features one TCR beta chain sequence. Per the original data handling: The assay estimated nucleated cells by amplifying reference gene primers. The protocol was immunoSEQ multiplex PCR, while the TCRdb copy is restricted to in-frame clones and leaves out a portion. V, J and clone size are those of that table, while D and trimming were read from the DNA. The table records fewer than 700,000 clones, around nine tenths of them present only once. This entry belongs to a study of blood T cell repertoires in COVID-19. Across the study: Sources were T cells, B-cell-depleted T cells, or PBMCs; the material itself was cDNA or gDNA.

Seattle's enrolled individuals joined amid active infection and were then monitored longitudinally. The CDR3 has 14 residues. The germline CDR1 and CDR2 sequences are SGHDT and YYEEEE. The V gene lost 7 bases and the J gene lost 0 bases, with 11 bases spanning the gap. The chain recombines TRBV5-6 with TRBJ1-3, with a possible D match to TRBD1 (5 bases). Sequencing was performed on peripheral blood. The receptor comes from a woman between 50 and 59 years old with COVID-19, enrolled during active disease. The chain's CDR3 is CASLAGPSGNTIYF. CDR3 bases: TGTGCCAGCCTCGCGGGACCCTCTGGAAACACCATATATTTT.